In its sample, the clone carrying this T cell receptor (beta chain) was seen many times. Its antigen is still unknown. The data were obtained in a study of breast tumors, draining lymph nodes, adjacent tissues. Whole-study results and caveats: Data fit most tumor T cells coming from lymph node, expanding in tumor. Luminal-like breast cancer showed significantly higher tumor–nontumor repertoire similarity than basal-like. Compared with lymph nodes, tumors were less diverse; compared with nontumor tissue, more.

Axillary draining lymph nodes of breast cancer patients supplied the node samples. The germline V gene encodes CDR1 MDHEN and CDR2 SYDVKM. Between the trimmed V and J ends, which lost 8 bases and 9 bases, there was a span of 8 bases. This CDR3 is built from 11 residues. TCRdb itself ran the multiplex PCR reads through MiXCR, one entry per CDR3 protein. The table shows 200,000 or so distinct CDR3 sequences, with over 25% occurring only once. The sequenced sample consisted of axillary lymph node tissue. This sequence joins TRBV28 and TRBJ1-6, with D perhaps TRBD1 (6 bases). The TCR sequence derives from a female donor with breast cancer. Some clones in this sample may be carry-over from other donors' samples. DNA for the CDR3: TGTGCCAGCGGACAGTTTTCACCCCTCCACTTT. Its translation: CASGQFSPLHF.